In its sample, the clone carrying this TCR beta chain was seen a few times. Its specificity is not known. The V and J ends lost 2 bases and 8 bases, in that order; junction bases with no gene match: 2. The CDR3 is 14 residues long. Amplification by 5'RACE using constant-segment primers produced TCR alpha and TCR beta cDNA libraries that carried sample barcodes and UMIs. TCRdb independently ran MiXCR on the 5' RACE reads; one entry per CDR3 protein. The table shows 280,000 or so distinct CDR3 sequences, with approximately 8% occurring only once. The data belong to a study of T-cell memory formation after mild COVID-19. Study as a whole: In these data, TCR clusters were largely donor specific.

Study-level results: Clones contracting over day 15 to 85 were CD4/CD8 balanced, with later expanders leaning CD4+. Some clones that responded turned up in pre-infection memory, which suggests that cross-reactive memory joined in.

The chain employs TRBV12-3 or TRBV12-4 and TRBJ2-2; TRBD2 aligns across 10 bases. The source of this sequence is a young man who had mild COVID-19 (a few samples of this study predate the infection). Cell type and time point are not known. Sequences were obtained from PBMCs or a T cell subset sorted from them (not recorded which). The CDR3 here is CASSLLAGEGELFF. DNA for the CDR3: TGTGCCAGCAGTTTACTAGCGGGGGAGGGGGAGCTGTTTTTT.